Each of the 17 T cell receptor beta chains below was sequenced from the same sample in a study of vaccination effects on CD4 cells after COVID-19. Expansion of antigen-specific CD4+ T cells with viral peptide pools was carried out by the ViraFEST assay before sequencing. Subsequent to a culture period of about ten days, CD4+ T cells were isolated. All participants had two doses of either the BNT162b2 or mRNA-1273 vaccine. These receptors have no identified antigens. Repertoires were generated with immunoSEQ multiplex PCR, while TCRdb's copy carries only in-frame clones and drops some. The sample carries about 66,000 clones, 76% recorded once. The sample here was CD4+ T cells from PBMCs cultured with HCoV-OC43 spike peptides, taken after COVID-19 vaccination. Noted subset: HCoV-OC43 spike overlapping peptide pool stimulation. These receptor sequences come from a human donor who received a COVID-19 vaccine.

The chain uses TRBV5-1 and TRBJ2-1, with D hard to call. This CDR3 is built from 16 residues. V was pared by 0 bases and J by 3 bases, with 13 bases between. Germline V gives CDR1 SGHRS, CDR2 YFSETQ. In DNA form, the CDR3 reads TGCGCCAGCAGCTTGGATAGTAGCCGTGACTACAATGAGCAGTTCTTC. Residues: CASSLDSSRDYNEQFF.

This clone was counted between two and nine times. The chain carries TRBV7-9 and TRBJ1-6; D remains unclear. Germline CDR1 and CDR2: SEHNR and FQNEAQ (reference sequence). There are 14 residues in the CDR3. Trimming cost V 1 base and J 10 bases, with 11 bases left between them. CDR3 region: CASSLEGEVSPLHF. CDR3 nucleotide sequence: TGTGCCAGCAGCTTAGAGGGTGAAGTATCACCCCTCCACTTT. Full variable domain (outside the CDR3, taken from reference TRBV7-9 and TRBJ1-6): DTGVSQNPRHKITKRGQNVTFRCDPISEHNRLYWYRQTLGQGPEFLTYFQNEAQLEKSRLLSDRFSAERPKGSFSTLEIQRTEQGDSAMYLCASSLEGEVSPLHFGNGTRLTVT.

The V call is TRBV14, the J call TRBJ2-1; no definite D call. CDR3 length equals 17 residues. Germline CDR1 reads SGHDN; CDR2 reads FVKESK. V was shortened by 1 base and J by 4 bases, with 17 bases between the two germline ends. CDR3 in amino acids: CASSQGWGAPGYNEQFF. DNA for the CDR3: TGTGCCAGCAGCCAAGGCTGGGGTGCGCCCGGGTACAATGAGCAGTTCTTC.

The V call is TRBV6-1, the J call TRBJ2-7; D perhaps matches TRBD1 (5 bases). The germline V and J ends were trimmed by 2 bases and 5 bases, with 7 bases remaining between them. The germline gives CDR1 MNHNS, CDR2 SASEGT. The CDR3 is 12 residues long. The CDR3 bases are TGTGCCAGCAGTGAAACAGGTAACGAGCAGTACGTC. Translation: CASSETGNEQYV.

The genes are TRBV3-1 (or the pseudogene TRBV3-2) and TRBJ1-1; D is possibly TRBD1 (5 bases). Trimming left V 0 bases short and J 6 bases short, with 11 bases between. In germline, CDR1 is LGHDT, CDR2 YNNKEL (reference sequence). The CDR3 has 14 residues. The CDR3 bases are TGTGCCAGCAGCCAAGACAGGGTGTTCCCTGAAGCTTTCTTT. Protein: CASSQDRVFPEAFF.

This clone was counted once. The CDR3 nucleotides are TGCGCCAGCAGCCAAGAAGATGTCAAAACTAATGAAAAACTGTTTTTT. As protein: CASSQEDVKTNEKLFF. The V gene is TRBV4-3, the J gene TRBJ1-4; the D is unclear. Trimming took off 0 bases at V and 1 base at J, with 9 bases between the two ends. The CDR3 is 16 residues long. Germline V gives CDR1 LGHNA, CDR2 YSLEER.

The rearrangement uses TRBV27 and TRBJ2-7; tentatively, D is TRBD1 or TRBD2 (6 bases each). The V and J ends lost 6 bases and 5 bases respectively, with 14 bases between them. Germline lookup yields CDR1 MNHEY and CDR2 SMNVEV (reference sequence). This CDR3 is 13 amino acids long. The CDR3 bases are TGTGCCAGCAGCCCAAACAGGGAGGACGAGCAGTACGTC. This encodes CASSPNREDEQYV.

V usage is TRBV6-4 and J usage is TRBJ2-2, with D tentatively TRBD2 (5 bases). Trimming pared 0 bases from V and 4 bases from J, leaving 15 bases between. This CDR3 is built from 17 residues. CDR1 is MRHNA, CDR2 SNTAGT, per germline. CDR3 nucleotide sequence: TGTGCCAGCAGTGACTCTGGTTTAGGACTCATCACCGGGGAGCTGTTTTTT. Its protein is CASSDSGLGLITGELFF.

This rearrangement joins TRBV11-1 to TRBJ2-2; D is ambiguous. Germline CDR1 reads SGHAT; CDR2 reads FQDESV (reference sequence). Trimming removed 1 base from V and 4 bases from J, with 10 bases in between. The CDR3 loop spans 15 amino acids. DNA of the CDR3: TGTGCCAGCAGCTTAGAGATCGGTGCCACCGGGGAGCTGTTTTTT. Translation: CASSLEIGATGELFF.

The chain is built from TRBV7-3 and TRBJ2-3; 7 bases match TRBD1. J lost 3 bases, V lost 3 bases, and 3 bases had no gene match. CDR1 and CDR2 (germline): SGHTA, FQGTGA. The CDR3 length is 14 residues. The CDR3 coding sequence is TGTGCCAGCAGCTTGACAGGGTGGACAGATACGCAGTATTTT. Amino acids: CASSLTGWTDTQYF. Using reference TRBV7-3 and TRBJ2-3 for the parts outside the CDR3, the full variable domain is GAGVSQTPSNKVTEKGKYVELRCDPISGHTALYWYRQSLGQGPEFLIYFQGTGAADDSGLPNDRFFAVRPEGSVSTLKIQRTERGDSAVYLCASSLTGWTDTQYFGPGTRLTVL.

V usage is TRBV19 and J usage is TRBJ2-1; 8 bases map to TRBD2. This CDR3 spans 17 amino acids. With 6 bases clipped from V and 4 bases from J, the junction kept 14 bases outside the gene matches. Germline loops: CDR1 LNHDA, CDR2 SQIVND (reference sequence). The CDR3 spells CASSHAVLGGGYNEQFF. DNA for the CDR3: TGTGCCAGTAGCCACGCGGTCCTTGGCGGGGGGTACAATGAGCAGTTCTTC.

This chain uses TRBV4-1 with TRBJ1-5; D gene unclear. The CDR3 has 16 amino acids. Per germline, CDR1 MGHRA and CDR2 YSYEKL. Trimming stripped 4 bases from V and 0 bases from J, with 13 bases between. The CDR3 DNA reads as TGCGCCAGCAGCCGGAGATGGGCGGATAGCAATCAGCCCCAGCATTTT. Translation: CASSRRWADSNQPQHF.

The chain combines TRBV10-3 with TRBJ1-1, with D uncertain. V lost 6 bases, J lost 11 bases, and 16 bases lay in between. The germline CDR1 and CDR2 sequences are ENHRY and SYGVKD. The CDR3 is made up of 12 amino acids. CDR3 in amino acids: CAISPLLGRAFF. As DNA, the CDR3 is TGTGCCATCAGCCCCTTGTTAGGTCGGGCTTTCTTT.

The rearrangement links TRBV18 to TRBJ2-5; tentatively, D is TRBD1 (6 bases). Germline CDR1 is KGHSH and CDR2 is LQKENI. The CDR3 consists of 14 residues. Between the trimmed V and J ends, which lost 2 bases and 4 bases, there was a span of 11 bases. The chain's CDR3 is CASSPTGNGETQYF. In nucleotides, the CDR3 is TGTGCCAGCTCACCAACAGGGAACGGAGAGACCCAGTACTTC.

The V and J genes are TRBV4-3 and TRBJ1-1, with TRBD1 matching 7 bases. This CDR3 spans 16 amino acids. With V trimmed by 0 bases and J by 2 bases, 6 bases remained unmatched. CDR1 and CDR2 from the germline V gene are LGHNA and YSLEER. CDR3 nucleotides: TGCGCCAGCAGCCAAGATATCGGACAGGTCAACACTGAAGCTTTCTTT. Translated, it gives CASSQDIGQVNTEAFF.

This chain uses TRBV2 with TRBJ1-6; TRBD1 agrees at 10 bases. Germline CDR1 SNHLY, CDR2 FYNNEI. The CDR3 contains 15 residues. With 9 bases clipped from V and 5 bases from J, the junction kept 7 bases outside the gene matches. CDR3 sequence reads: CASLRDRGNNSPLHF. The CDR3 nucleotides are TGTGCCAGTCTTAGGGACAGGGGCAATAATTCACCCCTCCACTTT.

V gene TRBV2 combines with J gene TRBJ2-2, with 9 bases aligning to TRBD1. This CDR3 contains 14 residues. Germline CDR1 is SNHLY and CDR2 is FYNNEI. The junction had 6 bases not matched to a gene; V was cut back by 7 bases and J by 6 bases. The CDR3: CASKRTGDAGELFF. The CDR3 DNA sequence: TGTGCCAGCAAAAGGACAGGGGATGCCGGGGAGCTGTTTTTT.